This passage covers 3 T cell receptor beta chains from one sample sequenced in a study of shared clonotypes between healthy human individuals. Sequencing used immunoSEQ multiplex PCR; TCRdb keeps in-frame clones, though not all of them. The top ten clones hold 10% of a sample with 300,000 to 400,000 clones, roughly 70% of them seen once. Sequencing was performed on memory CD4+ T cells sorted from blood. Subset denoted: CD45RA-negative fraction. These receptors were obtained from a man aged 30-40 years in good health.

This clone was counted a single time. This chain joins TRBV7-2 and TRBJ1-2, with D possibly TRBD1 on 6 matching bases. Trimming removed 5 bases from V and 0 bases from J, with 16 bases in between. There are 16 residues in the CDR3. CDR1 is SGHTA, CDR2 FQGNSA, per germline. The CDR3 loop is CASSLGGTEANYGYTF. In DNA form, the CDR3 reads TGTGCCAGCAGCCTCGGGGGCACAGAAGCTAACTATGGCTACACCTTC.

V and J are TRBV2 and TRBJ2-7; no reliable D call. The CDR3 is 14 residues long. From germline, CDR1 is SNHLY and CDR2 FYNNEI. The V gene lost 8 bases and the J gene lost 3 bases, with 17 bases spanning the gap. This chain's CDR3 is CASEMSSRDYEQYF. In DNA, the CDR3 is TGTGCCAGCGAGATGTCCTCCCGAGACTACGAGCAGTACTTC. The variable domain in full, completed from reference TRBV2 and TRBJ2-7, reads EPEVTQTPSHQVTQMGQEVILRCVPISNHLYFYWYRQILGQKVEFLVSFYNNEISEKSEIFDDQFSVERPDGSNFTLKIRSTKLEDSAMYFCASEMSSRDYEQYFGPGTRLTVT.

This clone was observed a few times. This sequence joins TRBV18 and TRBJ1-5; 8 bases line up with TRBD1. V shed 4 bases and J 4 bases; nucleotides not matched to a gene: 6. The CDR3 extends over 15 amino acids. Germline CDR1 is KGHSH and CDR2 is LQKENI. As DNA, the CDR3 is TGTGCCAGCTCACGCGGACAGGGTCAAAATCAGCCCCAGCATTTT. Its translation: CASSRGQGQNQPQHF.